The sequence of this T cell receptor (beta chain) was determined in a study of cytomegalovirus exposure and HLA in healthy donors. Study-wide results and limits: The authors later found HLA-associated TCR beta chains more clonally expanded than equally common others.

V dropped 3 bases and J dropped 5; count of bases not matched to a gene: 4. Germline lookup yields CDR1 SGHRS and CDR2 YFSETQ. This CDR3 comprises 15 residues. About this clone itself: The antigen remains undetermined.

The PCR was carried out with 60 Vbeta primers and 13 Jbeta primers. Clones were read by immunoSEQ multiplex PCR, and TCRdb kept only the in-frame ones, dropping some. The sample holds 170,000 or so clones, around 70% seen once. The clonotype originates from a male donor in good health and CMV-seronegative. The chain recombines TRBV5-1 with TRBJ2-2; 10 positions agree with TRBD1. The sample taken for sequencing was PBMCs. The CDR3 DNA follows: TGCGCCAGCAGCTCCTGGACAGGGGGGACCGGGGAGCTGTTTTTT. Its protein is CASSSWTGGTGELFF.